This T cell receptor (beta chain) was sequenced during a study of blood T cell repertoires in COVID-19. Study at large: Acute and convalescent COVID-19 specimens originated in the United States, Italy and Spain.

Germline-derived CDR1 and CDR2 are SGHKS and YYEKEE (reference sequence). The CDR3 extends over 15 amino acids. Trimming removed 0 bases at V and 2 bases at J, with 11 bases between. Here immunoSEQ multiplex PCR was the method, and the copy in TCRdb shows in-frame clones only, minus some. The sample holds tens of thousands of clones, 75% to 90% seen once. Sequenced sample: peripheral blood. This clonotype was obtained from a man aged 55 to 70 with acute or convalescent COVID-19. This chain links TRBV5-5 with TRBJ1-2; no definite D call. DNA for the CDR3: TGTGCCAGCAGCTTGGTAACGGGGATAAACTATGGCTACACCTTC. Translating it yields CASSLVTGINYGYTF.